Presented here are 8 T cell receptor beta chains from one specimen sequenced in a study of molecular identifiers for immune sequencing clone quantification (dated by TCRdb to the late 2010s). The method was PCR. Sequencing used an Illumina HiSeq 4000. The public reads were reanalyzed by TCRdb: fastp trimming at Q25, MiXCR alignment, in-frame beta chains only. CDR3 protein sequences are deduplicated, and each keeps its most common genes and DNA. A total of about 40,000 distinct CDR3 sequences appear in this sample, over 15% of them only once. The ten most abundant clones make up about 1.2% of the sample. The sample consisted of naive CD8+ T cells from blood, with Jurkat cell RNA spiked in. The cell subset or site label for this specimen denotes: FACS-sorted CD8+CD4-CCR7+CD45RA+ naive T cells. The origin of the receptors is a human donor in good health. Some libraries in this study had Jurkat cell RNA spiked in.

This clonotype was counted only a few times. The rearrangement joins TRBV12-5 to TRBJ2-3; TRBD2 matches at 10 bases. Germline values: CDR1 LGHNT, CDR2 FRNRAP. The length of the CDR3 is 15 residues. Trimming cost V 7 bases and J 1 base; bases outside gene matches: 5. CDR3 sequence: CASAEGTSGTDTQYF. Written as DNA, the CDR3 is TGTGCTAGTGCTGAGGGGACTAGCGGCACAGATACGCAGTATTTT.

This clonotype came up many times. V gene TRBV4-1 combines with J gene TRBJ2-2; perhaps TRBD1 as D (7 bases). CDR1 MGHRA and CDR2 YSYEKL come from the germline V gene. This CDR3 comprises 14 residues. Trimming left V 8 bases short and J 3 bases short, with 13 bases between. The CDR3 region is CASFQGGDTGELFF. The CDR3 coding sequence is TGCGCCAGCTTCCAGGGGGGCGACACCGGGGAGCTGTTTTTT.

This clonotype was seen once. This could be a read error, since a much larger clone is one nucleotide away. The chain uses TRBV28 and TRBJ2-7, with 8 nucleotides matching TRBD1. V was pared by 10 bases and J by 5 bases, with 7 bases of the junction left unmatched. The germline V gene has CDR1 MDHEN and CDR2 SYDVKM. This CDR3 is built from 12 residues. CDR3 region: CAIGTGEHEQYF. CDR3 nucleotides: TGTGCCATCGGGACAGGCGAGCACGAGCAGTACTTC.

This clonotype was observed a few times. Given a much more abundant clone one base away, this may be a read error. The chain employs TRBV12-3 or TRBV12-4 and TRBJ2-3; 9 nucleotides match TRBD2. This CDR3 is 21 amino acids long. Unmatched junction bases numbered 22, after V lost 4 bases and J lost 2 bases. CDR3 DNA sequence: TGTGCCAGCAGTTCTATTCAAACCCCCCACATGCTAGCGGGGTACACAGATACGCAGTATTTT. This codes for CASSSIQTPHMLAGYTDTQYF.

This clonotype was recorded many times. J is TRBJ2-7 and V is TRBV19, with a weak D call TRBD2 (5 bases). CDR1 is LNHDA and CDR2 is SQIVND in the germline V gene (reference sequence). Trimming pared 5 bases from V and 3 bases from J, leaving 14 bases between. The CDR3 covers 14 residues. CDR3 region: CASSVAGEFYEQYF. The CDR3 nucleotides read TGTGCCAGTAGTGTTGCTGGGGAGTTCTACGAGCAGTACTTC.

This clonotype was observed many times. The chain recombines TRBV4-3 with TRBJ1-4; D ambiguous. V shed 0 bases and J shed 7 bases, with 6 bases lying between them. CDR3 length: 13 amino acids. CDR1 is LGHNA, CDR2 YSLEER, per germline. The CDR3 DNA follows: TGCGCCAGCAGCCAAGATACCGGTGAAAAACTGTTTTTT. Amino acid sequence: CASSQDTGEKLFF.

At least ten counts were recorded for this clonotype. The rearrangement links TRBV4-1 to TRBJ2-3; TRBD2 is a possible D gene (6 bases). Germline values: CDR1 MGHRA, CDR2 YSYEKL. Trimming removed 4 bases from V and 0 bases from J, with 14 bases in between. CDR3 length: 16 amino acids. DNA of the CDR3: TGCGCCAGCAGCCTCACCGGTACTAGCAGCACAGATACGCAGTATTTT. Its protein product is CASSLTGTSSTDTQYF.

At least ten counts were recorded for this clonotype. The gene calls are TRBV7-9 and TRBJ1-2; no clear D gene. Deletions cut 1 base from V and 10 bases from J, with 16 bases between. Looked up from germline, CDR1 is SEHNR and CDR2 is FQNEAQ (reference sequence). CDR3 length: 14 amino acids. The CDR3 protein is CASSLVEGDEDYTF. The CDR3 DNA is TGTGCCAGCAGCTTAGTTGAGGGTGACGAAGACTACACCTTC. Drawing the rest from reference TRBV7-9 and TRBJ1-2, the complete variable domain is DTGVSQNPRHKITKRGQNVTFRCDPISEHNRLYWYRQTLGQGPEFLTYFQNEAQLEKSRLLSDRFSAERPKGSFSTLEIQRTEQGDSAMYLCASSLVEGDEDYTFGSGTRLTVV.